The source of this T cell receptor (beta chain) is a study of T cell responses to AZD1222 COVID-19 vaccine. Comments on this clone: Its antigen remains unknown.

This CDR3 is 14 amino acids long. The V end was cut by 2 bases, the J end by 5 bases, with 10 bases between. Germline-derived CDR1 and CDR2 are LGHDT and YNNKEL (reference sequence). The study's findings and limits: Vaccination with two AZD1222 doses was followed by a rise in Spike-specific TCR breadth and depth. None of the repertoires were sampled until the peak T cell response had passed.

Clones were sequenced by immunoSEQ multiplex PCR, and TCRdb holds only the in-frame ones, with some missing. The sample lists tens of thousands of clones, 75% to 90% occurring once. This sequence was found in an adult who received the AZD1222 COVID-19 vaccine. Source: peripheral blood, taken 28 days after the second AZD1222 dose. This chain uses TRBV3-1 (or the pseudogene TRBV3-2) with TRBJ1-5; D uncertain. The CDR3 protein is CASSQSGGDQPQHF. The DNA for the CDR3 is TGTGCCAGCAGCCAAAGCGGCGGGGATCAGCCCCAGCATTTT.